A single sample is the source of the 19 T cell receptor beta chains below, sequenced in a study of control samples from healthy donors and cancer patients. Clones were read by immunoSEQ multiplex PCR, and TCRdb kept only the in-frame ones, dropping some. Altogether about 79,000 clones are present, 93% being singletons, with the ten largest covering 1.3%. The sample taken for sequencing was PBMCs. Receptors were obtained from a woman aged 40-49 years with lung cancer.

This clone was seen only a few times. The chain recombines TRBV24-1 with TRBJ1-6; 7 bases agree with TRBD1. J lost 9 bases, V lost 4 bases, and 11 bases had no gene match. Germline lookup yields CDR1 KGHDR and CDR2 SFDVKD. The CDR3 totals 16 residues. CDR3 DNA sequence: TGTGCCACCAGTGACCCCGGGGCAGGGGGAAGTTCACCCCTCCACTTT. It yields the protein CATSDPGAGGSSPLHF.

The chain is built from TRBV19 and TRBJ2-4, with D perhaps TRBD2 (6 bases). Germline V gene lookup returns CDR1 LNHDA and CDR2 SQIVND (reference sequence). The CDR3 has 16 amino acids. V was pared by 3 bases and J by 0 bases, with 12 bases between. The CDR3 DNA is TGTGCCAGTAGTATGGGGCGGGGAGAAGCCAAAAACATTCAGTACTTC. Translating gives CASSMGRGEAKNIQYF.

The J gene is TRBJ1-1, the V gene TRBV15, with 9 bases identical to TRBD1. V dropped 1 base and J dropped 2; count of bases not matched to a gene: 5. CDR1 and CDR2 from the germline V gene are LNHNV and YYDKDF (reference sequence). The CDR3 has 16 residues. CDR3 in DNA: TGTGCCACCAGCAGAGTGACGGGACAGGGTAACACTGAAGCTTTCTTT. Translation gives CATSRVTGQGNTEAFF.

V gene TRBV27 combines with J gene TRBJ2-7; 8 bases match TRBD1. The germline CDR1 and CDR2 sequences are MNHEY and SMNVEV (reference sequence). CDR3 size: 14 residues. Trimming at V came to 4 bases and at J to 1 base, leaving 3 bases not matched to a gene. CDR3 region: CASSYGQGSYEQYF. The CDR3 DNA follows: TGTGCCAGCAGTTACGGACAGGGTTCCTACGAGCAGTACTTC.

This clone showed up just a few times. The genes are TRBV29-1 and TRBJ1-1; TRBD1 matches 7 bases. V shed 6 bases and J 4 bases; nucleotides not matched to a gene: 14. CDR3 length: 15 amino acids. Germline-derived CDR1 and CDR2 are SQVTM and ANQGSEA. The CDR3 spells CSVRGGGAGSTEAFF. CDR3 in DNA: TGCAGCGTCCGAGGAGGGGGCGCCGGGAGCACTGAAGCTTTCTTT.

The table lists this clone with a count of one. This chain connects TRBV11-2 to TRBJ1-1; D is ambiguous. The CDR3 runs 15 residues. Trimming shortened V by 1 base and J by 5 bases, and 14 bases separated the two germline ends. CDR1 is SGHAT and CDR2 is FQNNGV in the germline V gene. CDR3 in DNA: TGTGCCAGCAGCTTAGGGAGGGTGGGGAGGACTGAAGCTTTCTTT. It is translated as CASSLGRVGRTEAFF.

The genes are TRBV10-1 and TRBJ1-5; 8 bases are a match to TRBD1. The CDR3 is 15 amino acids. The germline V gene has CDR1 WNHNN and CDR2 SYGVQD (reference sequence). The V and J ends lost 5 bases and 2 bases, in that order; junction bases with no gene match: 5. The CDR3 protein is CASSQKTGGNQPQHF. Written as DNA, the CDR3 is TGCGCCAGCAGTCAAAAGACAGGGGGCAATCAGCCCCAGCATTTT.

The chain recombines TRBV13 with TRBJ2-7; 8 bases align to TRBD1. The CDR3 totals 15 residues. V lost 5 bases, J lost 2 bases, and 8 bases stayed unmatched. Germline CDR1 is PRHDT and CDR2 is FYEKMQ (reference sequence). CDR3 region: CASSTLGQGPYEQYF. CDR3 bases: TGTGCCAGCAGCACCCTCGGACAGGGTCCCTACGAGCAGTACTTC. The variable domain in full, with the rest retrieved from reference TRBV13 and TRBJ2-7, is AAGVIQSPRHLIKEKRETATLKCYPIPRHDTVYWYQQGPGQDPQFLISFYEKMQSDKGSIPDRFSAQQFSDYHSELNMSSLELGDSALYFCASSTLGQGPYEQYFGPGTRLTVT.

This chain connects TRBV6-1 to TRBJ2-7; weak D call: TRBD2 (6 bases). Germline assignment: CDR1 MNHNS and CDR2 SASEGT. CDR3 length: 15 amino acids. The V end was cut by 3 bases, the J end by 0 bases, with 12 bases between. The CDR3 sequence is CASSDWGVRSYEQYF. As DNA, the CDR3 is TGTGCCAGCAGTGATTGGGGGGTACGCTCCTACGAGCAGTACTTC.

This chain connects TRBV19 to TRBJ2-3; D is perhaps TRBD1 (6 bases). Trimming took 6 bases from V and 8 from J, leaving 15 bases between them. The CDR3 spans 13 residues. CDR1 is LNHDA, CDR2 SQIVND, per germline (reference sequence). The chain's CDR3 is CASSQGPGATQYF. The DNA of the CDR3 is TGTGCCAGTAGCCAGGGGCCCGGGGCTACGCAGTATTTT.

The rearrangement links TRBV28 to TRBJ1-4; TRBD1 is a possible D gene (5 bases). V lost 6 bases and J lost 8, with 16 bases in between. The CDR3 consists of 14 residues. Germline values: CDR1 MDHEN, CDR2 SYDVKM. CDR3 sequence: CASSQGGSVEKLFF. CDR3 nucleotides: TGTGCCAGCAGCCAGGGTGGGTCAGTCGAAAAACTGTTTTTT.

This chain connects TRBV14 to TRBJ1-2; no clear D gene. The V gene lost 1 base and the J gene lost 3 bases, with 12 bases spanning the gap. The CDR3 consists of 15 residues. From germline, CDR1 is SGHDN and CDR2 FVKESK. This CDR3 is CASSQGRTDYYGYTF. For the CDR3, the DNA is TGTGCCAGCAGCCAAGGACGTACGGATTACTATGGCTACACCTTC. Complete variable domain (other parts from reference TRBV14 and TRBJ1-2): EAGVTQFPSHSVIEKGQTVTLRCDPISGHDNLYWYRRVMGKEIKFLLHFVKESKQDESGMPNNRFLAERTGGTYSTLKVQPAELEDSGVYFCASSQGRTDYYGYTFGSGTRLTVV.

The chain recombines TRBV28 with TRBJ1-1; 7 positions agree with TRBD1. The germline gives CDR1 MDHEN, CDR2 SYDVKM. Germline trimming cut 7 bases from V and 11 bases from J; bases unmatched to any gene: 7. The CDR3 totals 11 residues. CDR3 nucleotides: TGTGCCAGCAATATCCGGGACAGCGCTTTCTTT. Translation gives CASNIRDSAFF.

The chain couples TRBV2 to TRBJ1-5; 8 bases match TRBD1. The CDR3 is made up of 15 amino acids. Germline lookup yields CDR1 SNHLY and CDR2 FYNNEI. After removal of 6 bases from V and 6 bases from J, the junction contained 10 bases not matched to a gene. The CDR3 sequence: CASSADRGSGQPQHF. CDR3 nucleotides: TGTGCCAGCAGCGCTGACAGGGGTTCAGGTCAGCCCCAGCATTTT.

J is TRBJ1-1 and V is TRBV7-6, with a tentative D call TRBD1 (5 bases). The CDR3 consists of 15 residues. CDR1 and CDR2 (germline): SGHVS, FNYEAQ. Deletions cut 4 bases from V and 4 bases from J, with 16 bases between. The CDR3 reads CASSSRLGGGTEAFF. CDR3 bases: TGTGCCAGCAGCTCCCGCCTGGGGGGGGGCACTGAAGCTTTCTTT.

The chain is built from TRBV4-1 and TRBJ2-5, with TRBD2 matching 7 bases. V lost 0 bases to trimming and J lost 0 bases; unmatched junction nucleotides: 4. In germline, CDR1 is MGHRA, CDR2 YSYEKL. The CDR3 has 16 amino acids. Here the CDR3 DNA reads TGCGCCAGCAGCCAAGAGGGGGGGGAACACCAAGAGACCCAGTACTTC. It codes for CASSQEGGEHQETQYF.

The chain joins TRBV19 to TRBJ1-2; D unclear. Per the germline V gene, CDR1 is LNHDA and CDR2 is SQIVND (reference sequence). The length of the CDR3 is 13 residues. V lost 5 bases and J 4 bases, leaving 11 bases between the germline ends. The DNA of the CDR3 is TGTGCCAGTAGTGCCCGGACGGTCTATGGCTACACCTTC. Translation gives CASSARTVYGYTF. The full variable domain, rest sourced from reference TRBV19 and TRBJ1-2, is DGGITQSPKYLFRKEGQNVTLSCEQNLNHDAMYWYRQDPGQGLRLIYYSQIVNDFQKGDIAEGYSVSREKKESFPLTVTSAQKNPTAFYLCASSARTVYGYTFGSGTRLTVV.

The chain has TRBV6-5 and TRBJ1-2; no clear D. CDR3 length equals 13 residues. The V end was cut by 2 bases, the J end by 3 bases, with 7 bases between. Per the germline V gene, CDR1 is MNHEY and CDR2 is SVGAGI. CDR3 loop: CASSYGVDYGYTF. DNA for the CDR3: TGTGCCAGCAGTTACGGAGTGGACTATGGCTACACCTTC.

This clone was counted a few times. This chain connects TRBV7-9 to TRBJ2-2, with 8 bases identical to TRBD1. V was pared by 3 bases and J by 4 bases, with 4 bases of the junction left unmatched. CDR1 is SEHNR, CDR2 FQNEAQ, per germline (reference sequence). There are 15 residues in the CDR3. The CDR3 reads CASSFSTGATGELFF. CDR3 nucleotides: TGTGCCAGCAGCTTTTCGACAGGGGCCACCGGGGAGCTGTTTTTT.